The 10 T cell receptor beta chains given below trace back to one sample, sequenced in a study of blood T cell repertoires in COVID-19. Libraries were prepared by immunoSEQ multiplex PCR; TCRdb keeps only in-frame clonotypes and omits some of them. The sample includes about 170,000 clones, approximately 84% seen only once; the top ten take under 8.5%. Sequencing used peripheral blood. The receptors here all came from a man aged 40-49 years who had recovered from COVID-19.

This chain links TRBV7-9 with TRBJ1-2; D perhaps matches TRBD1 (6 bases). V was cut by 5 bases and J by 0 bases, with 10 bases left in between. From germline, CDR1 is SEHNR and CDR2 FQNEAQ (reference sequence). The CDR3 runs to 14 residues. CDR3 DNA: TGTGCCAGCAGCGTGGGACAAGCTAACTATGGCTACACCTTC. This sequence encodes CASSVGQANYGYTF.

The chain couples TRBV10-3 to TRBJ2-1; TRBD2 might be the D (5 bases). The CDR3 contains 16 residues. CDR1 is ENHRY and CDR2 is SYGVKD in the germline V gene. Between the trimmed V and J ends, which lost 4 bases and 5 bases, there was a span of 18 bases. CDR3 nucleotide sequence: TGTGCCATCAGTGGCGCGGGCGGGTCGGCGGACAATGAGCAGTTCTTC. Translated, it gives CAISGAGGSADNEQFF.

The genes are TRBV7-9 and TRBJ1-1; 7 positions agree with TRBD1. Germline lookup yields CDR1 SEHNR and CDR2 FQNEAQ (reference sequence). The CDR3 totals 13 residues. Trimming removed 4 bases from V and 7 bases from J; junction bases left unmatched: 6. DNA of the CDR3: TGTGCCAGCAGCTCCAGGACAGGCGGTGAAGCTTTCTTT. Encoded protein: CASSSRTGGEAFF. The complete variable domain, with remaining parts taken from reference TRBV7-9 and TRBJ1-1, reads DTGVSQNPRHKITKRGQNVTFRCDPISEHNRLYWYRQTLGQGPEFLTYFQNEAQLEKSRLLSDRFSAERPKGSFSTLEIQRTEQGDSAMYLCASSSRTGGEAFFGQGTRLTVV.

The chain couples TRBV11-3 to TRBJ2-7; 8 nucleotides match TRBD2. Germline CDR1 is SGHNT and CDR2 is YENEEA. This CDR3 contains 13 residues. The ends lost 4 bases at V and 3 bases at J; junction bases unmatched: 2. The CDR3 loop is CASSSRGGYEQYF. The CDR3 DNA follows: TGTGCCAGCAGCTCTCGGGGGGGCTACGAGCAGTACTTC.

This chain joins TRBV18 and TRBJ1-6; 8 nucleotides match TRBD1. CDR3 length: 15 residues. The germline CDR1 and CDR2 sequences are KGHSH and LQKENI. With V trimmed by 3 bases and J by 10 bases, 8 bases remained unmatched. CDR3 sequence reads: CASSPSTGVGSPLHF. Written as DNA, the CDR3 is TGTGCCAGCTCACCGTCGACAGGGGTAGGATCACCCCTCCACTTT.

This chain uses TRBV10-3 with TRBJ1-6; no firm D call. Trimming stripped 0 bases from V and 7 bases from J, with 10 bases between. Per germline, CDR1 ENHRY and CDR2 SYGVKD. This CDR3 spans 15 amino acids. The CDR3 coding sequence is TGTGCCATCAGTGAGTCGATTCAGGAAAATTCACCCCTCCACTTT. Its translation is CAISESIQENSPLHF.

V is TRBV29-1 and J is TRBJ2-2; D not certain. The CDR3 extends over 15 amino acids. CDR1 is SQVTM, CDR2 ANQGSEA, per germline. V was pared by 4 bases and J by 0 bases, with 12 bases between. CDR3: CSVGARNPNTGELFF. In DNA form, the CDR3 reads TGCAGCGTTGGGGCCAGGAACCCGAACACCGGGGAGCTGTTTTTT.

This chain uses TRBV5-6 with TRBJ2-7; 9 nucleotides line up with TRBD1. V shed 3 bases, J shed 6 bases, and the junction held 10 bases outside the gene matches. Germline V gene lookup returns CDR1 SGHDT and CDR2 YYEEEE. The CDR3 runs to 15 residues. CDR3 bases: TGTGCCAGCAGCTCAGGGGGGACAGGGAATCGCGAGCAGTACTTC. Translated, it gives CASSSGGTGNREQYF.

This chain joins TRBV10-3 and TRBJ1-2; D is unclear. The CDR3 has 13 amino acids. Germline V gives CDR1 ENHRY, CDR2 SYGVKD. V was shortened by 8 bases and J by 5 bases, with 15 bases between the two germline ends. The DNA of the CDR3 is TGTGCCATCGCGGAGACGGAGGTTTATGGCTACACCTTC. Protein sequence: CAIAETEVYGYTF.

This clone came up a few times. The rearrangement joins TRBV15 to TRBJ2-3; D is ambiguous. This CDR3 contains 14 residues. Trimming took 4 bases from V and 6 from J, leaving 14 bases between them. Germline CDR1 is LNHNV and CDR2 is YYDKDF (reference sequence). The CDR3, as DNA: TGTGCCACCAGCACATACCTAGAGTCGGATACGCAGTATTTT. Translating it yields CATSTYLESDTQYF.